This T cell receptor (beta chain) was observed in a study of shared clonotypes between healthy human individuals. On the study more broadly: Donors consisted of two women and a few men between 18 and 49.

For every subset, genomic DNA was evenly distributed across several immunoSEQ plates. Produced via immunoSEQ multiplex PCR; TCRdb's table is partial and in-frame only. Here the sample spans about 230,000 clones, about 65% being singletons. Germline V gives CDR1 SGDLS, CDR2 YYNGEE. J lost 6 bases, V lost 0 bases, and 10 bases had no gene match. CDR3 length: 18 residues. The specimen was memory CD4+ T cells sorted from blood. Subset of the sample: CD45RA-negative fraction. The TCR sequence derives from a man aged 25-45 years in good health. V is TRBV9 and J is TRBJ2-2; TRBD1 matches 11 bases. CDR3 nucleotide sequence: TGTGCCAGCAGCGTAGCCTTGGGACAGGGGGTTGGTTCCGGGGAGCTGTTTTTT. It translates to CASSVALGQGVGSGELFF.